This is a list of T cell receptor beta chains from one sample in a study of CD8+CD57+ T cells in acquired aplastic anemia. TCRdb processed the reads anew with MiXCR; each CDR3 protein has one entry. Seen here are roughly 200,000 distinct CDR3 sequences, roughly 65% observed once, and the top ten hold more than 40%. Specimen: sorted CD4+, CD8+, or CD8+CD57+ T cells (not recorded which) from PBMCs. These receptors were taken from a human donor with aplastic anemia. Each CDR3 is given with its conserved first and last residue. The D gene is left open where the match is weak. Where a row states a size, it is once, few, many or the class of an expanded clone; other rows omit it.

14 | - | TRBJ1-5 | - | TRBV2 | CASSGIGGGQPQHF | TGTGCCAGCAGTGGAATTGGTGGAGGGCAGCCCCAGCATTTT
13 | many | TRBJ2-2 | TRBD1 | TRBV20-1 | CSAREGDSGELFF | TGCAGTGCTAGAGAGGGGGACAGCGGGGAGCTGTTTTTT
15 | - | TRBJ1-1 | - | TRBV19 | CASSLRDTWNTEAFF | TGTGCCAGTAGTCTGCGAGACACTTGGAACACTGAAGCTTTCTTT
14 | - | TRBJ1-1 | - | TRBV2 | CASSLYRENTEAFF | TGTGCCAGCAGTTTGTATCGGGAAAACACTGAAGCTTTCTTT
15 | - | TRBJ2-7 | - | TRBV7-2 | CASSPRDRSSYEQYF | TGTGCCAGCAGCCCCCGGGACCGGAGCTCCTACGAGCAGTACTTC
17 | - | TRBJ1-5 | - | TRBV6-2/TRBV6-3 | CASSYSMGGGSFQPQHF | TGTGCCAGCAGTTACTCGATGGGGGGCGGATCCTTTCAGCCCCAGCATTTT
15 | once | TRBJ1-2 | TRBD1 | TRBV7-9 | CASSSQGQVLYGYTF | TGTGCCAGCAGCTCCCAGGGACAGGTTCTCTATGGCTACACCTTC
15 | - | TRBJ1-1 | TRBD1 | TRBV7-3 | CASSSLGQGNTEAFF | TGTGCCAGCAGCTCCCTCGGACAGGGGAACACTGAAGCTTTCTTT
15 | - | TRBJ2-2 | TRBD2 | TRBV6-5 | CAISDGRGNTGELFF | TGTGCCATCAGTGACGGGAGGGGGAACACCGGGGAGCTGTTTTTT
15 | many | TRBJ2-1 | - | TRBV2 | CASSDSVRALNEQFF | TGTGCCAGCAGTGACTCGGTCCGGGCGCTAAATGAGCAGTTCTTC
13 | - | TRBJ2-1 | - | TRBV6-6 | CASSSHGGNEQFF | TGTGCCAGCAGTTCCCACGGCGGGAATGAGCAGTTCTTC
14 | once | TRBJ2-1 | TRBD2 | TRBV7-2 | CASSGTGGPDEQFF | TGTGCCAGCAGCGGGACGGGGGGGCCCGATGAGCAGTTCTTC
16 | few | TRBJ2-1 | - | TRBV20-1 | CSAGTYFDSSYNEQFF | TGCAGTGCTGGAACTTACTTCGATAGCTCCTACAATGAGCAGTTCTTC
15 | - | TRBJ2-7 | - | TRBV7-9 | CASSLAQAVSYEQYF | TGTGCCAGCAGCTTGGCGCAGGCAGTCTCCTACGAGCAGTACTTC
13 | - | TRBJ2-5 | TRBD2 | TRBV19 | CASRRLAEETQYF | TGTGCCAGTAGGCGACTAGCGGAAGAGACCCAGTACTTC
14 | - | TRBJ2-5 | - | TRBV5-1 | CASSLVSGQETQYF | TGCGCCAGCAGCTTGGTTAGCGGCCAAGAGACCCAGTACTTC
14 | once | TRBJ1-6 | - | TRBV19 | CASSIVRGNSPLHF | TGTGCCAGTAGTATAGTGAGGGGTAATTCACCCCTCCACTTT
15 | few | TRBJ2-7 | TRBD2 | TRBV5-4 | CASSSGTSGVYEQYF | TGTGCCAGCAGCTCCGGGACTAGCGGGGTTTACGAGCAGTACTTC
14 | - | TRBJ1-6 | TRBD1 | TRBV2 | CASKRDRDNSPLHF | TGTGCCAGCAAGCGGGACAGGGATAATTCACCCCTCCACTTT
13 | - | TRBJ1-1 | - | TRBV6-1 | CASSRDTNTEAFF | TGTGCCAGCTCACGGGACACTAACACTGAAGCCTTCTTT
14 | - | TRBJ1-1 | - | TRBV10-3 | CAISPGTKNTEAFF | TGTGCCATCAGTCCCGGGACAAAGAACACTGAAGCTTTCTTT
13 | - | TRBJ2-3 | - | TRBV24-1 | CATREPITDTQYF | TGTGCCACCAGGGAACCAATTACAGATACGCAGTATTTT
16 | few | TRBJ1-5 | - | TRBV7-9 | CASSSQTVSSNQPQHF | TGTGCCAGCAGCTCCCAGACAGTAAGTAGCAATCAGCCCCAGCATTTT
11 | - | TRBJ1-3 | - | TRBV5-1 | CASTYGNTIYF | TGCGCCAGCACGTACGGAAACACCATATATTTT
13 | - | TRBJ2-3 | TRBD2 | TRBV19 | CASSGLAPDTQYF | TGTGCCAGTAGCGGACTAGCCCCAGATACGCAGTATTTT
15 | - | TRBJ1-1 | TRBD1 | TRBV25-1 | CASSEWTGRNTEAFF | TGTGCCAGCAGTGAGTGGACAGGGCGGAACACTGAAGCTTTCTTT
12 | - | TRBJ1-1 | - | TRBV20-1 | CSARDRTDQAFF | TGCAGTGCTAGAGATCGAACAGATCAAGCTTTCTTT
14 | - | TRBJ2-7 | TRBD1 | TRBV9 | CASSLGDSLSEQYF | TGTGCCAGCAGCTTAGGGGACAGCCTCTCCGAGCAGTACTTC
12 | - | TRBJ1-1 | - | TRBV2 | CASRVDRGEAFF | TGTGCCAGCAGGGTTGACCGGGGTGAAGCTTTCTTT